This T cell receptor beta chain originates from a study of cytomegalovirus exposure and HLA in healthy donors (dated by TCRdb to the late 2010s). Regarding the study in general: An earlier analysis of 587 of the donors reported about 300 Gb of sequence data and approximately 120 million unique TCR beta sequences obtained from about 200 million T cells. HLA typing included class I and class II loci at four-digit resolution. The genetic ancestry cluster associated with self-reported Caucasian donors included around four fifths of the 300 to 450 genotyped donors. The study aimed to test whether cataloging public T cell receptors could reveal signatures of past pathogen exposure. To study patterns of TCR occurrence, a later analysis re-analyzed previously published TCR beta repertoires from around 670 donors and added high-resolution HLA genotyping. The study used immunosequencing to profile the T cell repertoires of under 700 subjects and linked those repertoires to cytomegalovirus serostatus. Donor age, sex, ethnicity and CMV serostatus were compiled alongside the repertoire data. To predict cytomegalovirus infection status, the study brought together high-throughput TCR immunosequencing, statistical association of individual TCRs with disease status, and machine learning. In addition to the first cohort of about 650 subjects, a separate validation cohort of 130 or so different subjects was used. An earlier analysis of a few hundred of the donors applied high-throughput TCR beta sequencing to assess whether each TCR beta V gene segment acted as functional or pseudogenic. A few DR-DQ haplotypes were handled as single units for association and clustering because linkage in the cohort was strong. Rather than drawing on any new phenotypic data, the later analysis identified candidate immune exposures from TCR beta sequences and the way those sequences occurred across donors. A later genetic analysis took genome-wide SNP genotypes for 398 of the 666 donors and used that subset as a discovery cohort. Among around 400 genotyped donors of the cohort, an average of approximately 240,000 unique TCR beta nucleotide sequences was sequenced per donor, of which about 19% were non-productive. Typing coverage differed by locus: A, B, C, DRB1 and DQB1 were typed in about 620-630 donors, DQA1 in roughly 510, DPA1 in nearly 610, and DPB1 in just under 480. Every repertoire in the discovery cohort had been generated on one and the same sequencing platform. An early release covering approximately 600 HLA-typed donors comprised about 300 gigabases of sequencing data and around 80 million unique TCR sequences.

From the cysteine up to the phenylalanine, the CDR3 has a length of 10 residues. Left in the record is the CDR3 DNA by itself, 30 bases read in frame from the first base. V is pared back by 11 bases and J by 7 bases, with 9 bases lying between the germline termini. The cohort consisted of fewer than 700 healthy bone marrow donors. At the time of sampling, every cohort member was nominally healthy, though immune exposures that went unrecorded were likely present. The donor was CMV seronegative and was included in the group of several hundred seronegative cohort members. Each donor provided a peripheral blood sample, and peripheral blood mononuclear cells were used for TCR beta sequencing. Genomic DNA extraction from the blood cell samples was performed with the Qiagen DNeasy Blood Extraction Kit. The library was made by the immunoSEQ multiplex PCR assay. The multiplex PCR relied on a mix of 60 forward primers for TCR Vbeta segments and 13 reverse primers for TCR Jbeta segments. The CDR3 region of rearranged TCR beta genes was amplified from genomic DNA with a multiplex PCR assay. The Illumina HiSeq System was used to sequence the amplified TCR beta libraries as 87-base-pair reads. Turning to the authors' computational methods: In a later analysis, around 80 million unique TCR beta chains were counted across the roughly 610 repertoires, and roughly 11 million of these chains were shared by at least two donors. Raw reads were error-corrected and collapsed into unique sequences with a nearest-neighbor algorithm that merged closely related sequences to remove PCR and sequencing errors. V, D and J gene segments were assigned by aligning CDR3 sequences to IMGT reference sequences. Each retained sequence needed at least a six-nucleotide match to both a V gene segment and a J gene segment. A rearrangement counted as productive if the CDR3 had no stop codons and remained in frame with V and J, and every other rearrangement counted as non-productive. CDR3 was defined by IMGT convention, running from the second conserved V-encoded cysteine to the conserved J-encoded phenylalanine. Sequences without an unambiguous match to a single V gene segment were excluded from the earlier analysis of several hundred of the donors. An earlier analysis of a few hundred of the donors called V segments functional above 56.7% productive rearrangements and segregating when the between-donor standard deviation exceeded 5%. A statistical classification framework was developed to diagnose cytomegalovirus status using the catalog of TCR beta chain sequences. A later analysis assigned V and J genes by comparing TCR nucleotide sequences with IMGT/GENE-DB human TR gene sequences. In a later analysis, CDR3 sequences and most-parsimonious VDJ recombination scenarios were assigned using the TCRdist pipeline. A later analysis defined each TCR beta chain by its CDR3 amino acid sequence plus V-gene family, and excluded reads lacking a unique V-gene family. A later analysis removed 500 to 600 highly shared, low-generation-probability nucleotide sequences to deal with suspected cross-contamination and a sequencing artifact. For each public chain, a later analysis derived a clonal expansion index from normalized ranks of inferred template counts within each repertoire. In a later analysis, generation probabilities were computed using a VDJ recombination model fitted to out-of-frame rearrangements, and the results were checked against IGoR. In a later analysis, hypergeometric tests were used to score TCR-TCR, TCR-HLA and TCR-CMV co-occurrence, with a repertoire-size bias correction applied to TCR pairs. To estimate false discovery rates, a later analysis permuted the HLA or CMV assignments 20 times. In a later analysis, co-occurring TCRs were grouped using DBSCAN, with TCRdist sequence similarity added in when clustering inside HLA-allele-positive subsets. Repertoires with fewer than 30,000 or more than 120,000 public chains, plus five repertoires with anomalous nucleotide sharing, were excluded from co-occurrence clustering. TCRdb re-hosts the immuneACCESS table, in-frame sequences only. Its copies lack some clones; in the studies checked, an unresolved V gene accounts for under half of them, and the cause for the rest is not known. The V and J calls and clone size were taken over from that table, and D and trimming were inferred from the DNA. The sample profile shows over 60,000 clones; about 81% of them were found once. The top ten clonotypes cover around 12% of the sample.

To note about this clone: Its target antigen remains unknown. Nothing much larger sits one base from this clone, and base qualities are not available.

Study-wide conclusions, independent of this receptor: Because counts were too low, seventeen rarely observed V segments, including chromosome 9 orphons, were excluded from the earlier analysis of around 640 of the donors. In both the original and validation cohorts, the classifier was reported to diagnose cytomegalovirus status with high specificity and sensitivity. Only TCR beta chains were sequenced in this cohort, and the absence of alpha or paired-chain data limited detectable features. In a later analysis, TCR association rates were found to vary across HLA loci, with the most associated TCRs seen for DRB1 alleles and the fewest for HLA-C alleles. In vitro tests confirmed that three of the cytomegalovirus-associated TCR beta chains recognize cytomegalovirus antigens. Presence/absence analyses assumed roughly uniform sequencing depth across donors, an assumption that may not hold. Correlated functional status among segregating V segments might reflect linkage disequilibrium, but an unknown experimental factor could not be ruled out. Most TCR sequences were seen in very few donors, while some public TCRs were found in many individuals. At a false discovery rate of 0.05, a later analysis linked some 17,000 TCR beta sequences to specific HLA alleles. A later analysis found that most CMV-associated TCR beta chains appeared HLA-restricted, with HLA associations seemingly driven largely by CMV exposure. In a later genetic analysis, fewer N-insertions in productive TCRs were reported among donors in an Asian-associated ancestry cluster than the approximately 630-donor mean. Because HLA typing was unavailable for some donors at each locus, only the typed subset was used in association tests. The sequencing pipeline was judged likely to have produced a cluster of highly shared sequence variants as a technical artifact. In the study, 150 to 200 TCR beta chains were listed as associated with cytomegalovirus. An association between a missense DCLRE1C variant and V-gene and J-gene trimming of TCR beta chains was found in a later genetic analysis and replicated in an independent cohort. Strong co-occurrence of HLA alleles, especially DR and DQ, made assigning TCR associations to individual alleles difficult. It was suggested by the authors that the approach could potentially be generalized to other disease states and immunological phenotypes. The only immune exposure information available for the cohort was CMV serostatus. A later analysis found that HLA-associated TCR beta chains were more clonally expanded and had lower generation probabilities than equally common non-associated chains. Several of the top co-occurrence clusters appeared to be linked to parvovirus B19, influenza, CMV and Epstein-Barr virus, according to a later analysis. Broadly in line with IMGT annotations, most TCR beta V segments showed up in productive rearrangements about 87% or about 30% of the time in an earlier analysis of a few hundred of the donors. Some IMGT-functional V segments, including TRBV6-2 and TRBV6-3, could not be distinguished by the 87-base-pair reads and were therefore excluded. A further reported finding was that TCR beta sequences accurately predicted the HLA-A and HLA-B alleles for most subjects in the first cohort.

Sequencing was done on a sample of PBMCs. The rearrangement joined TRBV23-1 to TRBJ1-5; the D gene is possibly TRBD1, with 5 bases matching. TRBV23-1 is an open reading frame, and its role is uncertain. The clonotype comes from a man between 65 and 85 years old in good health and CMV-seronegative. CDR3 loop: CAGSGQPQHF. The DNA is as follows: TGCGCCGGCTCAGGGCAGCCCCAGCATTTT.